These 30 T cell receptor beta chains share one sample of origin, sequenced in a study of blood T cells in healthy people across ages. For the second PCR, which ran for roughly 7 to 11 cycles, a sample-barcoded 5' primer and a J-beta primer mix were used. TCRdb itself ran the 5' RACE reads through MiXCR, one entry per CDR3 protein. The profile shows around 820,000 distinct CDR3 sequences, roughly 25% of them singletons. These same records also appear under a second study, on T cells of mothers and their children.

Sequenced sample: blood. The receptors derive from a boy younger than 18 in good health.

This chain uses TRBV11-2 with TRBJ2-5; TRBD2 aligns across 12 bases. V was clipped by 7 bases and J by 5 bases; unmatched bases: 11. CDR3 size: 16 residues. Germline CDR1 SGHAT, CDR2 FQNNGV. The CDR3 nucleotides are TGTGCCAGCACCCGATCTAGCGGGGGGGCCGCGGAGACCCAGTACTTC. Translating gives CASTRSSGGAAETQYF.

J is TRBJ2-5 and V is TRBV6-5; 7 nucleotides align to TRBD1. CDR3 length: 12 residues. The V gene end was trimmed by 6 bases and the J gene end by 4 bases; junction bases not matched to a gene: 2. CDR1 and CDR2 (germline): MNHEY, SVGAGI. CDR3 sequence reads: CASRGQRETQYF. The DNA for the CDR3 is TGTGCCAGCAGGGGACAGCGAGAGACCCAGTACTTC.

The chain is built from TRBV6-1 and TRBJ1-2; TRBD1 aligns across 7 bases. This CDR3 has 14 amino acids. Per germline, CDR1 MNHNS and CDR2 SASEGT. Losses at the gene ends were 1 base for V and 4 bases for J; bases not matched to a gene: 3. The CDR3 DNA follows: TGTGCCAGCAGTGAAGACAGGGGTGGCTATGGCTACACCTTC. It is translated as CASSEDRGGYGYTF.

The J gene is TRBJ1-1, the V gene TRBV6-5; no clear D. Trimming pared 8 bases from V and 0 bases from J, leaving 7 bases between. Germline V gene sequence: CDR1 MNHEY, CDR2 SVGAGI. The CDR3 is 12 amino acids. The CDR3 coding sequence is TGTGCCAGCTCGTTCATGAACACTGAAGCTTTCTTT. This codes for CASSFMNTEAFF.

In its sample, this clonotype was seen many times. CDR3 DNA sequence: TGCAGCGTTGATGACGGATATGGCTACACCTTC. Translating it yields CSVDDGYGYTF. The chain recombines TRBV29-1 with TRBJ1-2; D unresolved. The CDR3 spans 11 residues. Germline V gene data show CDR1 as SQVTM and CDR2 as ANQGSEA. With 3 bases removed from V and 5 bases from J, the gap between germline ends came to 7 bases.

The V call is TRBV7-8, the J call TRBJ2-3; 10 bases are shared with TRBD2. Germline CDR1 reads SGHVS; CDR2 reads FQNEAQ. This CDR3 has 18 amino acids. The V gene end was trimmed by 4 bases and the J gene end by 4 bases; junction bases not matched to a gene: 14. The CDR3 region is CASSSLRGGLAIPDTQYF. CDR3 nucleotide sequence: TGTGCCAGCAGCTCTCTTCGGGGGGGACTAGCGATCCCAGATACGCAGTATTTT.

CDR3 DNA: TGCAGCGTTGAAGATAACGGCTACGAGCAGTACTTC. This encodes CSVEDNGYEQYF. The rearrangement uses TRBV29-1 and TRBJ2-7; D not resolved. CDR1 is SQVTM and CDR2 is ANQGSEA in the germline V gene. The CDR3 sequence is 12 residues long. Trimming cost V 0 bases and J 3 bases, with 6 bases left between them.

This clonotype was seen a few times. The V gene is TRBV7-3, the J gene TRBJ2-2, with 7 bases fitting TRBD2. Germline trimming cut 0 bases from V and 6 bases from J; bases unmatched to any gene: 4. There are 15 residues in the CDR3. Germline V gene data show CDR1 as SGHTA and CDR2 as FQGTGA. The CDR3 region is CASSLTGGSPGELFF. CDR3 nucleotides: TGTGCCAGCAGCTTAACGGGGGGGAGTCCCGGGGAGCTGTTTTTT.

In this sample, this clonotype turned up a few times. The chain employs TRBV7-9 and TRBJ2-3; D unresolved. There are 15 residues in the CDR3. Trimming stripped 5 bases from V and 0 bases from J, with 12 bases between. Germline loops: CDR1 SEHNR, CDR2 FQNEAQ (reference sequence). CDR3 loop: CASSEPTTSTDTQYF. The CDR3, as DNA: TGTGCCAGCAGCGAGCCAACCACAAGCACAGATACGCAGTATTTT.

The chain links TRBV7-6 to TRBJ1-6; a weak D match, TRBD1 (5 bases). This CDR3 is 15 amino acids long. Trimming stripped 1 base from V and 4 bases from J, with 8 bases between. The V gene's germline CDR1 is SGHVS and CDR2 FNYEAQ. DNA of the CDR3: TGTGCCAGCAGCTTAGGGGCAGGGTATAATTCACCCCTCCACTTT. Encoded protein: CASSLGAGYNSPLHF.

The chain combines TRBV28 with TRBJ1-6, with D unclear. The length of the CDR3 is 14 residues. Trimming took 6 bases from V and 7 from J, leaving 13 bases between them. In germline, CDR1 is MDHEN, CDR2 SYDVKM. The CDR3, as DNA: TGTGCCAGCAGCCTCCTTCTCGGAAATTCACCCCTCCACTTT. This encodes CASSLLLGNSPLHF.

This clonotype was seen a handful of times. The chain employs TRBV20-1 and TRBJ2-7; possible D gene TRBD2, 5 bases. V dropped 5 bases and J dropped 3 bases, with 26 bases sitting between them. Germline V gene sequence: CDR1 DFQATT, CDR2 SNEGSKA (reference sequence). The CDR3 has 17 residues. The CDR3 sequence: CSAVYPYRTSRGYEQYF. CDR3 sequence (DNA): TGCAGTGCTGTTTACCCCTACCGGACCTCCCGGGGCTACGAGCAGTACTTC.

This clonotype has only a few counts. The J gene is TRBJ2-5, the V gene TRBV10-3, with D tentatively TRBD1 or TRBD2 (7 bases each). The DNA matches TRBJ2-7 better at its end, which makes the J call doubtful. The CDR3 contains 15 residues. Germline CDR1 ENHRY, CDR2 SYGVKD. The CDR3, as DNA: TGTGCCACCCGGGGGGACCGGGACAGATCCTACGAGCAGTACTTC. Translating gives CATRGDRDRSYEQYF.

This clonotype was seen a few times. The V gene is TRBV3-1, the J gene TRBJ2-7; TRBD2 aligns across 7 bases. This CDR3 has 17 amino acids. Germline values: CDR1 LGHDT, CDR2 YNNKEL (reference sequence). V lost 4 bases, J lost 0 bases, and 12 bases stayed unmatched. The CDR3 coding sequence is TGTGCCAGCAGCCCCAGAGCGGGGACTACCAACTCCTACGAGCAGTACTTC. Its protein is CASSPRAGTTNSYEQYF.

The chain uses TRBV12-3 or TRBV12-4 and TRBJ1-1; the D gene is possibly TRBD1 (6 bases). The CDR3 is 17 amino acids. Trimming stripped 5 bases from V and 1 base from J, with 20 bases between. The CDR3 loop is CASSPSTGEGGNTEAFF. The CDR3 region has the DNA TGTGCCAGCAGTCCCTCCACAGGAGAGGGGGGGAACACTGAAGCTTTCTTT.

The chain links TRBV7-9 to TRBJ1-2; D unclear. The CDR3 contains 13 residues. CDR1 is SEHNR, CDR2 FQNEAQ, per germline (reference sequence). Trimming took 2 bases from V and 4 from J, leaving 8 bases between them. CDR3 nucleotide sequence: TGTGCCAGCAGCTTATTATACGGCTATGGCTACACCTTC. This encodes CASSLLYGYGYTF. Using reference TRBV7-9 and TRBJ1-2 for the parts outside the CDR3, the full variable domain is DTGVSQNPRHKITKRGQNVTFRCDPISEHNRLYWYRQTLGQGPEFLTYFQNEAQLEKSRLLSDRFSAERPKGSFSTLEIQRTEQGDSAMYLCASSLLYGYGYTFGSGTRLTVV.

V gene TRBV24-1 combines with J gene TRBJ2-3; 8 bases agree with TRBD2. This CDR3 is 17 amino acids long. CDR1 and CDR2 from the germline V gene are KGHDR and SFDVKD. V shed 2 bases and J 3 bases; nucleotides not matched to a gene: 9. The CDR3, as DNA: TGTGCCACCAGTGATTCAGAAGCGGGAGATTTGACAGATACGCAGTATTTT. Protein: CATSDSEAGDLTDTQYF.

The chain couples TRBV6-2 or TRBV6-3 to TRBJ2-4, with D possibly TRBD1 on 6 matching bases. Trimming cost V 6 bases and J 15 bases, with 30 bases left between them. The CDR3 runs to 16 residues. The germline V gene has CDR1 MNHEY and CDR2 SVGEGT. The DNA for the CDR3 is TGTGCCAGCAGGCCCGGGACAACAGGGATCCATGCCTCTTGGTACTTC. As protein: CASRPGTTGIHASWYF.

The chain is built from TRBV29-1 and TRBJ2-5, with 9 positions matching TRBD2. The germline V gene has CDR1 SQVTM and CDR2 ANQGSEA. The CDR3 is 17 amino acids. V dropped 4 bases and J dropped 3; count of bases not matched to a gene: 15. The CDR3: CSVGLASGNFPKETQYF. Written as DNA, the CDR3 is TGCAGCGTTGGTCTGGCTAGCGGGAATTTTCCCAAAGAGACCCAGTACTTC.

The chain combines TRBV9 with TRBJ2-5; 12 bases are shared with TRBD2. The CDR3 has 18 residues. CDR1 and CDR2 from the germline V gene are SGDLS and YYNGEE. V lost 5 bases, J lost 1 base, and 12 bases stayed unmatched. CDR3 amino acids: CASSQTGLAGLSQETQYF. The DNA for the CDR3 is TGTGCCAGCAGTCAAACAGGACTAGCGGGGCTGAGCCAAGAGACCCAGTACTTC.

This clonotype was observed a handful of times. J is TRBJ2-4 and V is TRBV28; 7 bases align to TRBD2. The CDR3 spans 11 residues. Per germline, CDR1 MDHEN and CDR2 SYDVKM. CDR3 nucleotide sequence: TGTGCTGGGGGGGACAAAAACATTCAGTACTTC. This encodes CAGGDKNIQYF.

The chain employs TRBV12-3 or TRBV12-4 and TRBJ1-1; the D is unclear. V was shortened by 4 bases and J by 6 bases, with 9 bases between the two germline ends. The CDR3 is made up of 12 amino acids. The CDR3 sequence: CASSWGMPEAFF. CDR3 DNA: TGTGCCAGCAGTTGGGGAATGCCTGAAGCTTTCTTT.

The chain employs TRBV5-1 and TRBJ2-2; D is unclear. CDR3 size: 12 residues. The germline CDR1 and CDR2 sequences are SGHRS and YFSETQ. V was trimmed by 5 bases and J by 6 bases, leaving 8 bases between them. The CDR3 sequence: CASRVASGELFF. CDR3 DNA sequence: TGCGCCAGCAGGGTAGCATCCGGGGAGCTGTTTTTT.

A single count supports this clonotype. This rearrangement joins TRBV7-9 to TRBJ2-7; TRBD2 matches at 9 bases. Trimming at V came to 5 bases and at J to 3 bases, leaving 8 bases not matched to a gene. The germline gives CDR1 SEHNR, CDR2 FQNEAQ (reference sequence). The CDR3 contains 15 residues. CDR3 amino acids: CASSRGLAPRYEQYF. The DNA for the CDR3 is TGTGCCAGCAGCCGAGGACTAGCGCCGCGCTACGAGCAGTACTTC.

This chain uses TRBV14 with TRBJ2-3; 10 nucleotides align to TRBD2. With V trimmed by 4 bases and J by 6 bases, 13 bases remained unmatched. Germline assignment: CDR1 SGHDN and CDR2 FVKESK. The CDR3 is 17 amino acids. The CDR3 loop is CASSRTHVGLAEDTQYF. CDR3 in DNA: TGTGCCAGCAGCCGAACCCACGTAGGACTAGCGGAGGATACGCAGTATTTT.

This CDR3 reads CASSLNVGETQYF. CDR3 bases: TGTGCCAGCAGTTTGAACGTTGGAGAGACCCAGTACTTC. The genes are TRBV28 and TRBJ2-5; D remains unclear. The CDR3 extends over 13 amino acids. CDR1 is MDHEN and CDR2 is SYDVKM in the germline V gene. V was shortened by 3 bases and J by 4 bases, with 9 bases between the two germline ends.

This chain connects TRBV13 to TRBJ1-2, with a possible D match to TRBD1 (6 bases). Trimming removed 8 bases at V and 2 bases at J, with 18 bases between. CDR1 PRHDT and CDR2 FYEKMQ come from the germline V gene (reference sequence). The CDR3 sequence is 15 residues long. The chain's CDR3 is CASGLRGQGNYGYTF. The CDR3 DNA sequence: TGTGCCAGCGGCCTTAGGGGTCAGGGGAACTATGGCTACACCTTC.

V and J are TRBV7-3 and TRBJ2-2; D gene ambiguous. The germline gives CDR1 SGHTA, CDR2 FQGTGA. V dropped 1 base and J dropped 0 bases, with 6 bases sitting between them. The CDR3 contains 15 residues. The CDR3 DNA reads as TGTGCCAGCAGCTTAATGGCGTCGAACACCGGGGAGCTGTTTTTT. Its protein is CASSLMASNTGELFF.

This clonotype was counted ten times or more. V and J are TRBV11-1 and TRBJ2-1; D may be TRBD1 (6 bases). Trimming removed 4 bases at V and 10 bases at J, with 11 bases between. Germline assignment: CDR1 SGHAT and CDR2 FQDESV (reference sequence). CDR3 length: 12 residues. The DNA of the CDR3 is TGTGCCAGCAGCTACTCACAGGGAGAGCAGTTCTTC. Encoded protein: CASSYSQGEQFF. Looking up the rest from reference TRBV11-1 and TRBJ2-1 gives the full variable domain: EAEVAQSPRYKITEKSQAVAFWCDPISGHATLYWYRQILGQGPELLVQFQDESVVDDSQLPKDRFSAERLKGVDSTLKIQPAELGDSAMYLCASSYSQGEQFFGPGTRLTVL.

J is TRBJ2-2 and V is TRBV27, with TRBD1 matching over 7 bases. With V trimmed by 5 bases and J by 3 bases, 6 bases remained unmatched. The CDR3 covers 15 residues. Germline CDR1 is MNHEY and CDR2 is SMNVEV (reference sequence). In nucleotides, the CDR3 is TGTGCCAGCAGTCCGGGACAGTGGGACACCGGGGAGCTGTTTTTT. Encoded protein: CASSPGQWDTGELFF.